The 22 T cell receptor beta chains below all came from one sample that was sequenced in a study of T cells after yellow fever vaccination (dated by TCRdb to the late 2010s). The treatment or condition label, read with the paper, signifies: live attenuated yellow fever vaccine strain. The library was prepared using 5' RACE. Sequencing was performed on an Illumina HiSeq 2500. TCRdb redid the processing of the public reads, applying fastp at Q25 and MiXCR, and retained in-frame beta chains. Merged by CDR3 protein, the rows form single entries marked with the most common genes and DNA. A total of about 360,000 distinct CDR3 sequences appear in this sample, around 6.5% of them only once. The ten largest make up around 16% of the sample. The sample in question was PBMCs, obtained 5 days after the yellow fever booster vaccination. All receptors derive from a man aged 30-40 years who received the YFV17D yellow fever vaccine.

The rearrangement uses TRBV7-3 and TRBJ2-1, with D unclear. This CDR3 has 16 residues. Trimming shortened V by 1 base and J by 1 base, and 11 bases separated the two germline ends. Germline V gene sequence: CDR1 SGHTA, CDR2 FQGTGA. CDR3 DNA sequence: TGTGCCAGCAGCTTAAACTTGAAAGGTTCCTACAATGAGCAGTTCTTC. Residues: CASSLNLKGSYNEQFF. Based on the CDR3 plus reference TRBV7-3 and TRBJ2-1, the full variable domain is GAGVSQTPSNKVTEKGKYVELRCDPISGHTALYWYRQSLGQGPEFLIYFQGTGAADDSGLPNDRFFAVRPEGSVSTLKIQRTERGDSAVYLCASSLNLKGSYNEQFFGPGTRLTVL.

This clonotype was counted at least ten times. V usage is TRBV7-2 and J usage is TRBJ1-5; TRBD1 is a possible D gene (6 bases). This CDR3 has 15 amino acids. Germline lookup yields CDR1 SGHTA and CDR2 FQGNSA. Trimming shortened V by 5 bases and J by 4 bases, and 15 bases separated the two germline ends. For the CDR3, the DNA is TGTGCCAGCAGCCCACAGACAGGCGGGAATCAGCCCCAGCATTTT. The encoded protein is CASSPQTGGNQPQHF.

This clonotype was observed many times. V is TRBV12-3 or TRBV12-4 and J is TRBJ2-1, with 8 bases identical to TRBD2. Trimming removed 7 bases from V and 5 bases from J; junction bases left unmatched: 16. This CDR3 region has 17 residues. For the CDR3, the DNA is TGTGCCAGCACACCCCAGGGTTTTAGCGGGAAGGACAATGAGCAGTTCTTC. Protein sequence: CASTPQGFSGKDNEQFF.

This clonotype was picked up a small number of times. The DNA of the CDR3 is TGCAGTGCTAGAGATCCCACAGGGGCAGGAAACACCATATATTTT. Protein: CSARDPTGAGNTIYF. The rearrangement links TRBV20-1 to TRBJ1-3; 7 bases agree with TRBD1. CDR3 length: 15 residues. Per the germline V gene, CDR1 is DFQATT and CDR2 is SNEGSKA (reference sequence). The ends lost 0 bases at V and 4 bases at J; junction bases unmatched: 6.

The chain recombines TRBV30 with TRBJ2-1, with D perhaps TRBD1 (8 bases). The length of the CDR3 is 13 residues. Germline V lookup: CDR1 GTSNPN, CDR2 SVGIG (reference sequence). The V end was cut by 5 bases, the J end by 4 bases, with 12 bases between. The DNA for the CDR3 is TGTGCCTGGTCACAGGGGGGGTACAATGAGCAGTTCTTC. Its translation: CAWSQGGYNEQFF.

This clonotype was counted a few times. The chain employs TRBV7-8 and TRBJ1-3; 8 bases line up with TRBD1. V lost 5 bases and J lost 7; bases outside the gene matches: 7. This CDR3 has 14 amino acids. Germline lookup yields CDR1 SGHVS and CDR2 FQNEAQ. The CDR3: CASSQDYRGNTIYF. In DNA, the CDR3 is TGTGCCAGCAGCCAAGACTACAGGGGGAACACCATATATTTT.

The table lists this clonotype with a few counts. The CDR3 region has the DNA TGCAGTGCTACTGCGGTAGGGCTCAATGAGCAGTTCTTC. Protein: CSATAVGLNEQFF. V usage is TRBV20-1 and J usage is TRBJ2-1, with no clear D. CDR1 DFQATT and CDR2 SNEGSKA come from the germline V gene (reference sequence). With 4 bases removed from V and 6 bases from J, the gap between germline ends came to 13 bases. The CDR3 is 13 residues long.

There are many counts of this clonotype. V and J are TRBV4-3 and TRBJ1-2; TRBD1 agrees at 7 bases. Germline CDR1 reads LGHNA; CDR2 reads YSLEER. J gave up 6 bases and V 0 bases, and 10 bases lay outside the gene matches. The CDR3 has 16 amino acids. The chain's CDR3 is CASSQEINRGLDGYTF. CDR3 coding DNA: TGCGCCAGCAGCCAAGAAATAAACAGGGGATTGGATGGCTACACCTTC.

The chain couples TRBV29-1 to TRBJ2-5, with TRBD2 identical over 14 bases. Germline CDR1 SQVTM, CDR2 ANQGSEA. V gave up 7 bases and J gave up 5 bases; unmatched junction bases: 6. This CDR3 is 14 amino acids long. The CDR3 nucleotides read TGCAGCGGGGGGACTAGCGGGAGTACTGAGACCCAGTACTTC. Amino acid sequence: CSGGTSGSTETQYF.

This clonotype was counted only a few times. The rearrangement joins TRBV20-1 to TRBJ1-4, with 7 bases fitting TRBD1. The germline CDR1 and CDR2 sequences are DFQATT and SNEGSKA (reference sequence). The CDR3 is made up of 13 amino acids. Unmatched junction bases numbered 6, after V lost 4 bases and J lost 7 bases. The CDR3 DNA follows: TGCAGTGCTATTGGGTCAGGGGGTGAAAAACTGTTTTTT. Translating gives CSAIGSGGEKLFF.

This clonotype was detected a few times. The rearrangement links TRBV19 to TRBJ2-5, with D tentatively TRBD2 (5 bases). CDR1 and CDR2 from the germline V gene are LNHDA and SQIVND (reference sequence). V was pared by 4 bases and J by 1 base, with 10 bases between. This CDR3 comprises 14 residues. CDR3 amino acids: CASSTSGVQETQYF. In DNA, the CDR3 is TGTGCCAGTAGTACGAGCGGAGTCCAAGAGACCCAGTACTTC.

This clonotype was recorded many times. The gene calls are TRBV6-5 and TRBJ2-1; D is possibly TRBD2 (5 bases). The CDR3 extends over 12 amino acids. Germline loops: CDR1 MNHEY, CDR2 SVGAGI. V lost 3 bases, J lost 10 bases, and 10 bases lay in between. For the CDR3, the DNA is TGTGCCAGCAGTTATTACGGGAAAGAGCAGTTCTTC. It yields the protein CASSYYGKEQFF.

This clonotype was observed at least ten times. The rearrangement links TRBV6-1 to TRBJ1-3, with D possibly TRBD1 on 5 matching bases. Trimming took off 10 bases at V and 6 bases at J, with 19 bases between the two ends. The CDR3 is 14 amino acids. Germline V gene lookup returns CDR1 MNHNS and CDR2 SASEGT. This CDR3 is CATSRGADENTIYF. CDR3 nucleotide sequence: TGTGCCACCTCTAGAGGGGCGGACGAAAACACCATATATTTT.

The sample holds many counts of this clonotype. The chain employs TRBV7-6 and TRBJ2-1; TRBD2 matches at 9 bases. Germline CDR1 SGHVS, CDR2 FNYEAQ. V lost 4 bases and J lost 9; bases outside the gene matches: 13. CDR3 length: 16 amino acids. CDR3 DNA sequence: TGTGCCAGCAGCTCTATAGCGGGAGCCCCGAGTGGTGAGCAGTTCTTC. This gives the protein CASSSIAGAPSGEQFF.

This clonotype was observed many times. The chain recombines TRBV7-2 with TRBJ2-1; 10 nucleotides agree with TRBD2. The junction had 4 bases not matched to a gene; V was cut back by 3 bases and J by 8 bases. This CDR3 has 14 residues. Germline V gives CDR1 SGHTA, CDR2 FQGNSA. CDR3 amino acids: CASSFSGRIDEQFF. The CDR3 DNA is TGTGCCAGCAGCTTTAGCGGGAGGATCGATGAGCAGTTCTTC.

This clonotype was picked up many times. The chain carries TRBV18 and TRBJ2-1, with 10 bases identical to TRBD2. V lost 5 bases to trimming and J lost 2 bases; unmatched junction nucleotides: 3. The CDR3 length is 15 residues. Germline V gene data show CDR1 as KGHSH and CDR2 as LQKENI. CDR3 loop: CASSAAGGTYNEQFF. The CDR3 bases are TGTGCCAGCTCAGCAGCGGGAGGGACCTACAATGAGCAGTTCTTC.

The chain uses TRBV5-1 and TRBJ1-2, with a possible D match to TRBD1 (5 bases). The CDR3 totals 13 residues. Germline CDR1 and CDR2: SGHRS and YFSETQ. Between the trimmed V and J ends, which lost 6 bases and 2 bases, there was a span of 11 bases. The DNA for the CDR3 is TGCGCCAGCACCGTGGACACGAACTATGGCTACACCTTC. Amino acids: CASTVDTNYGYTF.

CDR3 DNA: TGCAGTGCTAGAGAGCCTGGGACGGGACGGCCATACAATGAGCAGTTCTTC. Translation gives CSAREPGTGRPYNEQFF. The gene calls are TRBV20-1 and TRBJ2-1; D assignment may be TRBD1 or TRBD2 (5 bases each). The CDR3 is 17 residues long. Trimming stripped 0 bases from V and 4 bases from J, with 19 bases between. CDR1 and CDR2 from the germline V gene are DFQATT and SNEGSKA (reference sequence).

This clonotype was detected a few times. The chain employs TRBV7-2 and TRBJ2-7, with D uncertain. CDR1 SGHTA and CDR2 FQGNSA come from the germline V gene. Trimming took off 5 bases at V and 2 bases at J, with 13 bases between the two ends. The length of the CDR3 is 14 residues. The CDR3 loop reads CASSPPVPAYEQYF. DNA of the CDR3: TGTGCCAGCAGCCCGCCGGTCCCAGCCTACGAGCAGTACTTC.

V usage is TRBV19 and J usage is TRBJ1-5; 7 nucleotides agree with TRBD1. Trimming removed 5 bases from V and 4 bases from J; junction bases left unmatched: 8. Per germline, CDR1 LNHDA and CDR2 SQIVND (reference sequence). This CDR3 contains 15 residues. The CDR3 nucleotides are TGTGCCAGTAGTTCGTACAGGGGTGTAAATCAGCCCCAGCATTTT. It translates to CASSSYRGVNQPQHF.

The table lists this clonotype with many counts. The CDR3 DNA is TGCGCCAGCAGCTTGGCACTGTCTGGGGCCAACGTCCTGACTTTC. Residues: CASSLALSGANVLTF. The V gene is TRBV5-1, the J gene TRBJ2-6; unclear D gene. This CDR3 has 15 residues. Germline CDR1 reads SGHRS; CDR2 reads YFSETQ. V lost 0 bases to trimming and J lost 1 base, with 5 bases between them. The full variable domain, completed using reference TRBV5-1 and TRBJ2-6, is KAGVTQTPRYLIKTRGQQVTLSCSPISGHRSVSWYQQTPGQGLQFLFEYFSETQRNKGNFPGRFSGRQFSNSRSEMNVSTLELGDSALYLCASSLALSGANVLTFGAGSRLTVL.

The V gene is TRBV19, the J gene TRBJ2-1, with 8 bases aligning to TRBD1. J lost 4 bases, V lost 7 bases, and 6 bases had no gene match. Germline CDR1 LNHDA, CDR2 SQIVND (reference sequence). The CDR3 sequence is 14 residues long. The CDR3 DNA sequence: TGTGCCAGTAAGTCGGACAGGGCTTACAATGAGCAGTTCTTC. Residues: CASKSDRAYNEQFF.